One sample yielded the 22 T cell receptor beta chains listed below, sequenced in a study of blood T cell repertoires in COVID-19. Only in-frame clones appear in the TCRdb table, and some are missing; sequencing was by immunoSEQ multiplex PCR. The top ten clones hold about 1.8% of a sample with about 230,000 clones, less than 85% of them seen once. The sequenced material came from PBMCs or T cells enriched from blood (not recorded which). The receptors come from a man in his fifties or sixties who had recovered from COVID-19.

The V and J genes are TRBV6-2 or TRBV6-3 and TRBJ1-1, with D possibly being TRBD1 (5 bases). The CDR3 covers 14 residues. V lost 6 bases to trimming and J lost 4 bases, with 15 bases between them. The germline CDR1 and CDR2 sequences are MNHEY and SVGEGT. CDR3 nucleotides: TGTGCCAGCAGCCTCCAGGGTCTGGGCACTGAAGCTTTCTTT. It encodes CASSLQGLGTEAFF.

The chain employs TRBV4-2 and TRBJ1-1; D is perhaps TRBD1 (6 bases). CDR1 and CDR2 from the germline V gene are LGHNA and YNFKEQ. Deletions cut 6 bases from V and 1 base from J, with 24 bases between. The CDR3 spans 18 residues. The CDR3 reads CASRSRGNRGVPNTEAFF. CDR3 DNA: TGTGCCAGCAGATCAAGGGGGAATCGAGGGGTCCCGAACACTGAAGCTTTCTTT.

DNA of the CDR3: TGTGCCATCAGTGGGGACAGTTACTATGGCTACACCTTC. Translating it yields CAISGDSYYGYTF. This rearrangement joins TRBV10-3 to TRBJ1-2, with TRBD1 matching 7 bases. Germline-derived CDR1 and CDR2 are ENHRY and SYGVKD. The CDR3 consists of 13 residues. Unmatched junction bases numbered 2, after V lost 4 bases and J lost 3 bases.

This clone was observed once. The chain is built from TRBV11-2 and TRBJ2-3, with 11 nucleotides matching TRBD1. CDR3 size: 16 residues. Germline V lookup: CDR1 SGHAT, CDR2 FQNNGV. V trimming: 1 base; J trimming: 4 bases; junction bases outside the gene matches: 4. CDR3 sequence: CASSLGRTGGPDTQYF. As DNA, the CDR3 is TGTGCCAGCAGCTTAGGACGGACAGGGGGCCCAGATACGCAGTATTTT.

The chain uses TRBV4-2 and TRBJ1-4; possibly TRBD1 for D (6 bases). The length of the CDR3 is 16 residues. Looked up from germline, CDR1 is LGHNA and CDR2 is YNFKEQ. V lost 2 bases, J lost 3 bases, and 13 bases lay in between. CDR3 residues: CASSQTQGLANEKLFF. The DNA of the CDR3 is TGTGCCAGCAGCCAAACTCAGGGGTTGGCTAATGAAAAACTGTTTTTT.

The chain uses TRBV7-2 and TRBJ1-4; the match to TRBD1 covers 7 bases. This CDR3 has 15 residues. Per germline, CDR1 SGHTA and CDR2 FQGNSA. Losses at the gene ends were 5 bases for V and 3 bases for J; bases not matched to a gene: 6. The CDR3: CASSQTGTANEKLFF. CDR3 coding DNA: TGTGCCAGCAGCCAAACCGGGACAGCTAATGAAAAACTGTTTTTT.

The chain couples TRBV10-3 to TRBJ1-1; 7 bases map to TRBD1. Looked up from germline, CDR1 is ENHRY and CDR2 is SYGVKD. There are 17 residues in the CDR3. V lost 6 bases to trimming and J lost 4 bases; unmatched junction nucleotides: 17. CDR3 region: CAISKGAAVVSSTEAFF. CDR3 DNA: TGTGCCATCAGCAAGGGGGCTGCAGTAGTGAGTAGCACTGAAGCTTTCTTT.

This chain connects TRBV21-1 to TRBJ2-7; the table's TRBD1 call for D was not verified on the DNA. TRBV21-1 corresponds to a pseudogene. The CDR3 totals 13 residues. CDR3 in amino acids: CANQWDRAYEQYF. The CDR3, as DNA: TGTGCCAACCAGTGGGACAGGGCCTACGAGCAGTACTTC.

The chain links TRBV6-5 to TRBJ2-7; 9 bases map to TRBD2. This CDR3 spans 16 amino acids. V shed 1 base, J shed 3 bases, and the junction held 7 bases outside the gene matches. Germline CDR1 and CDR2: MNHEY and SVGAGI. CDR3 in amino acids: CASSYYLAGDYYEQYF. The DNA of the CDR3 is TGTGCCAGCAGTTACTACTTAGCGGGGGACTACTACGAGCAGTACTTC.

This clone occurred once. The chain has TRBV6-2 or TRBV6-3 and TRBJ1-5; D is unclear. Germline CDR1 MNHEY, CDR2 SVGEGT. V shed 7 bases and J shed 6 bases, with 13 bases lying between them. CDR3 length: 13 amino acids. Here the CDR3 reads CASNPWGAQPQHF. CDR3 nucleotides: TGTGCCAGCAACCCGTGGGGAGCTCAGCCCCAGCATTTT.

This clone was seen just once. The chain is built from TRBV18 and TRBJ1-1, with a weak D call TRBD1 (6 bases). Germline CDR1 and CDR2: KGHSH and LQKENI. Trimming pared 5 bases from V and 4 bases from J, leaving 11 bases between. CDR3 length: 13 residues. The CDR3 protein is CASSTGQLTEAFF. Here the CDR3 DNA reads TGTGCCAGCTCAACCGGACAGCTCACTGAAGCTTTCTTT.

The chain links TRBV14 to TRBJ2-7; no firm D call. Germline V gene lookup returns CDR1 SGHDN and CDR2 FVKESK. The V end lost 4 bases, the J end lost 3 bases, and 7 bases lay between the germline ends. The CDR3 is 12 residues long. The CDR3 loop reads CASSRGNYEQYF. CDR3 in DNA: TGTGCCAGCAGCCGAGGAAACTACGAGCAGTACTTC.

The chain joins TRBV6-2 or TRBV6-3 to TRBJ1-2; a possible D gene is TRBD1 (6 bases). Germline V CDR1 and CDR2: MNHEY, SVGEGT. V gave up 7 bases and J gave up 2 bases, with 11 bases separating them. The CDR3 loop spans 13 amino acids. The CDR3 spells CASNPTGNYGYTF. The CDR3 nucleotides are TGTGCCAGCAACCCGACAGGCAACTATGGCTACACCTTC.

The chain has TRBV11-3 and TRBJ2-7, with D possibly TRBD1 on 5 matching bases. The CDR3 runs to 13 residues. Germline CDR1 SGHNT, CDR2 YENEEA. Trimming took off 3 bases at V and 3 bases at J, with 9 bases between the two ends. The DNA of the CDR3 is TGTGCCAGCAGCTTCTCGACAGTCTACGAGCAGTACTTC. It yields the protein CASSFSTVYEQYF.

The chain has TRBV10-3 and TRBJ1-2; possible D gene TRBD1, 6 bases. CDR1 is ENHRY and CDR2 is SYGVKD in the germline V gene. The V end was cut by 10 bases, the J end by 5 bases, with 23 bases between. CDR3 length: 15 amino acids. CDR3 region: CATQGRGVKNYGYTF. DNA for the CDR3: TGTGCCACCCAGGGGAGGGGTGTGAAGAATTATGGCTACACCTTC.

The table lists this clone with a few counts. The chain combines TRBV11-2 with TRBJ2-7; D not resolved. The germline gives CDR1 SGHAT, CDR2 FQNNGV. V shed 0 bases and J shed 0 bases, with 9 bases lying between them. The CDR3 sequence is 15 residues long. This chain's CDR3 is CASSLEASYSYEQYF. The CDR3, as DNA: TGTGCCAGCAGCTTAGAGGCCTCATACTCCTACGAGCAGTACTTC.

The sample holds a few counts of this clone. This chain joins TRBV7-8 and TRBJ1-6; D call uncertain. V lost 5 bases and J lost 7, with 12 bases in between. This CDR3 comprises 14 residues. Per the germline V gene, CDR1 is SGHVS and CDR2 is FQNEAQ. In DNA form, the CDR3 reads TGTGCCAGCAGCCTGACAAGTGGAAATTCACCCCTCCACTTT. This sequence encodes CASSLTSGNSPLHF.

The rearrangement uses TRBV7-9 and TRBJ1-3; TRBD1 is a possible D gene (6 bases). V lost 0 bases to trimming and J lost 0 bases, with 12 bases between them. The CDR3 loop spans 17 amino acids. Germline CDR1 and CDR2: SEHNR and FQNEAQ (reference sequence). The CDR3 DNA is TGTGCCAGCAGCTTAGCCCGGGGGGCAAGCTCTGGAAACACCATATATTTT. It specifies CASSLARGASSGNTIYF.

The chain combines TRBV9 with TRBJ2-7, with a tentative D call TRBD2 (6 bases). Germline V CDR1 and CDR2: SGDLS, YYNGEE. This CDR3 contains 15 residues. Deletions cut 0 bases from V and 5 bases from J, with 15 bases between. CDR3 DNA sequence: TGTGCCAGCAGCGTAGGTTTCGGGGGTAAGGACGAGCAGTACTTC. Protein product: CASSVGFGGKDEQYF. Together with reference TRBV9 and TRBJ2-7, the CDR3 gives the full variable domain: DSGVTQTPKHLITATGQRVTLRCSPRSGDLSVYWYQQSLDQGLQFLIQYYNGEERAKGNILERFSAQQFPDLHSELNLSSLELGDSALYFCASSVGFGGKDEQYFGPGTRLTVT.

The chain joins TRBV6-5 to TRBJ1-1; unclear D gene. The V gene lost 2 bases and the J gene lost 7 bases, with 5 bases spanning the gap. CDR3 size: 11 residues. Germline CDR1 MNHEY, CDR2 SVGAGI. As DNA, the CDR3 is TGTGCCAGCAGTTACGGAGTTGAAGCTTTCTTT. Its protein is CASSYGVEAFF.

The chain has TRBV4-3 and TRBJ2-2; D is perhaps TRBD1 (6 bases). V was clipped by 1 base and J by 4 bases, with 13 bases between them. CDR3 size: 16 residues. Germline CDR1 LGHNA, CDR2 YSLEER. CDR3 nucleotide sequence: TGCGCCAGCAGCCAAGGGACAGTTCGTAGCACCGGGGAGCTGTTTTTT. Protein product: CASSQGTVRSTGELFF.

V is TRBV19 and J is TRBJ2-1; 7 bases match TRBD1. The V segment lost 3 bases and the J segment 4 bases; nucleotides outside the gene matches: 9. Germline CDR1 is LNHDA and CDR2 is SQIVND (reference sequence). The CDR3 covers 16 residues. In nucleotides, the CDR3 is TGTGCCAGTAGTATTGGCCGGGACAGACTGTACAATGAGCAGTTCTTC. Protein product: CASSIGRDRLYNEQFF.